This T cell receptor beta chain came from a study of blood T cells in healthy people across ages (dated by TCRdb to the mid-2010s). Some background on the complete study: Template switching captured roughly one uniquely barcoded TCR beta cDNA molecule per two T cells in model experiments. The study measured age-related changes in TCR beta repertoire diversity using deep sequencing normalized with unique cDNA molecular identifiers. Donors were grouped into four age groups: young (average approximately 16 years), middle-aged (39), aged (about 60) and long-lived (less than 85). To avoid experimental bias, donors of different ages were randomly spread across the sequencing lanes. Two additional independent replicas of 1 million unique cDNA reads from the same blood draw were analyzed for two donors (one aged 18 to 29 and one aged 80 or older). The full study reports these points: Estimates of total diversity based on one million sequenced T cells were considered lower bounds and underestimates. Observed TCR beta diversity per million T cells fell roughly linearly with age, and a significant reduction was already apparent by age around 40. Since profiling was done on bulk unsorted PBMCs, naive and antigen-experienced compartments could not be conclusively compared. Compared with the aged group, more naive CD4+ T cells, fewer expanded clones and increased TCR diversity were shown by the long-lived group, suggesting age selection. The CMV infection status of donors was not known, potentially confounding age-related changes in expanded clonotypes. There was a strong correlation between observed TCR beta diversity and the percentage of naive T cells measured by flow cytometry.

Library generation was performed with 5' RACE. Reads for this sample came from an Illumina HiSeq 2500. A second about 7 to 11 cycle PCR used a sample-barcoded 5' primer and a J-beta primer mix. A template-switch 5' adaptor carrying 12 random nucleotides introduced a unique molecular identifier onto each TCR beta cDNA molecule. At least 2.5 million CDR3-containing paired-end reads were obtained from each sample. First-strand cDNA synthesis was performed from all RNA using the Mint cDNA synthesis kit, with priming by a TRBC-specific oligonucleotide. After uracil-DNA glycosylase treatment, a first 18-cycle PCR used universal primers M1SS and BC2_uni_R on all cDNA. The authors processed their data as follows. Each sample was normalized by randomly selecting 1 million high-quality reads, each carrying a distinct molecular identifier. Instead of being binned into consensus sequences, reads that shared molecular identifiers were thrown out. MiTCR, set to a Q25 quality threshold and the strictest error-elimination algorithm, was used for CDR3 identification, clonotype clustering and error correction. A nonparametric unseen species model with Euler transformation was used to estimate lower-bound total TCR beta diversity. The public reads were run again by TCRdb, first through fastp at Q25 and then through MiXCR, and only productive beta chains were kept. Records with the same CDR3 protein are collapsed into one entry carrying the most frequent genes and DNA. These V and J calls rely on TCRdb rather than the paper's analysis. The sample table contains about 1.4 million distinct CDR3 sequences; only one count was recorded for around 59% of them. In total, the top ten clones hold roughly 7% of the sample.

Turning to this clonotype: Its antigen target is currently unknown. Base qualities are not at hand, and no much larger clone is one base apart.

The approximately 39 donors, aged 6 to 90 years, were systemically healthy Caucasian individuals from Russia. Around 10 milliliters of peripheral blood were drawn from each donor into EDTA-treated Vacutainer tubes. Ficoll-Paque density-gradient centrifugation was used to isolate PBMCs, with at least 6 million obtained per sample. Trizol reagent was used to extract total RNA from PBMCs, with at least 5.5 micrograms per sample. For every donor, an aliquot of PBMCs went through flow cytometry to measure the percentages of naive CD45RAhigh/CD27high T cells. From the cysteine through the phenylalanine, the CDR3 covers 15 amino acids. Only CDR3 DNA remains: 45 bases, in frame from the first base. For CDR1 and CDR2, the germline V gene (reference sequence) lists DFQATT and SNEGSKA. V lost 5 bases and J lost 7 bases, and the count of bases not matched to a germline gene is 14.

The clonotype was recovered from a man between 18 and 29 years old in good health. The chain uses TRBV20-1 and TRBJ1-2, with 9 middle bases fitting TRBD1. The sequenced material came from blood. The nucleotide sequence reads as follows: TGCAGTGCTGGCGAAATAGGACAGGGGTTATCTGGCTACACCTTC. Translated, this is CSAGEIGQGLSGYTF.